This T cell receptor beta chain was profiled in a study of shared clonotypes between healthy human individuals. Produced via immunoSEQ multiplex PCR; TCRdb's table is partial and in-frame only. This sample yields roughly 1,800,000 clones, of which approximately 94% are seen a single time; approximately 1% belongs to the top ten. V was clipped by 0 bases and J by 11 bases, with 14 bases between them. Per the germline V gene, CDR1 is SGHDT and CDR2 is YYEEEE. The CDR3 runs to 13 residues. CD45RO-negative CD8 cells positively selected for CCR7 made up the naive population, which excluded terminally differentiated effector memory CD45RA+ cells.

The V gene is TRBV5-6, the J gene TRBJ1-1, with unresolved D. What was sequenced was naive CD8+ T cells sorted from blood. This TCR derives from a young man in good health. CDR3 amino acids: CASSLGTRREAFF. In DNA form, the CDR3 reads TGTGCCAGCAGCTTGGGTACACGCCGTGAGGCTTTCTTT.